This TCR beta chain was recovered during a study of shared clonotypes between healthy human individuals. Study-level background: Serving as donors were a couple of women and three men, whose ages spanned 18 to 49.

Concerning this clone itself: Its antigen is still unknown.

Findings and limits, study-wide: Sampling covered blood only; tissue repertoires likely differ. Larger estimated richness was generally seen in naive subsets than in memory subsets.

Donors were healthy HIV-negative adults without recently reported acute infections or vaccinations. V dropped 4 bases and J dropped 2; count of bases not matched to a gene: 2. Per germline, CDR1 SGHRS and CDR2 YFSETQ. The CDR3 runs 13 residues. Libraries were prepared by immunoSEQ multiplex PCR; TCRdb keeps only in-frame clonotypes and omits some of them. The table includes 300,000 or so clones, around 72% detected once. The sequence was obtained from a man aged 25 to 45 in good health. The chain carries TRBV5-1 and TRBJ1-2, with 7 bases identical to TRBD1. What was sequenced was memory CD4+ T cells sorted from blood. Subset described: CD45RA-negative fraction. The CDR3 loop reads CASSPGQNYGYTF. CDR3 sequence (DNA): TGCGCCAGCAGCCCGGGACAGAACTATGGCTACACCTTC.